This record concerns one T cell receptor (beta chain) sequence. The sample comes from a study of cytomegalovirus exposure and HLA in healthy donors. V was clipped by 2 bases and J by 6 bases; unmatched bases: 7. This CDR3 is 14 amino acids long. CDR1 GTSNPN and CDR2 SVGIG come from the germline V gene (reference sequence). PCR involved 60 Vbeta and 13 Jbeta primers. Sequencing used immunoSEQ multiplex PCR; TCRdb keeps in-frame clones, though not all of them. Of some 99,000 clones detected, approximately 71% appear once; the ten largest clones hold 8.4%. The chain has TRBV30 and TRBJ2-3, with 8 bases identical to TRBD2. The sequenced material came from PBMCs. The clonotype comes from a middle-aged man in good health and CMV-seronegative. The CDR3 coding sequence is TGTGCCTGGAGTAGTCCGGGGGGGTGGGATACGCAGTATTTT. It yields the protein CAWSSPGGWDTQYF.